Listed here are 27 T cell receptor beta chains from one sample, sequenced in a study of T cells after yellow fever vaccination (dated by TCRdb to between 2018 and 2020). According to the study, the label for this sample's treatment or condition signals: live attenuated yellow fever vaccine strain. The library came from 5' RACE. Reads for this sample came from an Illumina NovaSeq 6000. The raw public reads went through TCRdb reprocessing: fastp at Q25, MiXCR clone calling, in-frame beta chains kept. Each entry merges the rows of one CDR3 protein and shows their most common DNA and genes. The sample contains around 330,000 distinct CDR3 sequences, about 3.5% of them found a single time. Roughly a quarter of the sample goes to the ten largest clones. Sequenced material: PBMCs, taken on the day of the yellow fever booster vaccination. The origin of the receptors is a man between 18 and 35 years old who received the YFV17D yellow fever vaccine.

This clonotype was picked up many times. V and J are TRBV12-3 or TRBV12-4 and TRBJ2-3; D gene uncertain. This CDR3 spans 13 amino acids. The V gene lost 7 bases and the J gene lost 5 bases, with 13 bases spanning the gap. This CDR3 reads CASKVAEKDTQYF. CDR3 in DNA: TGTGCCAGCAAGGTGGCGGAAAAAGATACGCAGTATTTT.

In its sample, this clonotype was seen many times. J is TRBJ2-3 and V is TRBV7-6, with 8 bases that match TRBD2. The V gene end was trimmed by 2 bases and the J gene end by 6 bases; junction bases not matched to a gene: 7. This CDR3 is 15 amino acids long. The germline V gene encodes CDR1 SGHVS and CDR2 FNYEAQ. The CDR3 DNA follows: TGTGCCAGCAGCTTATACGGGGGGGCCATGGATACGCAGTATTTT. This gives the protein CASSLYGGAMDTQYF.

This chain uses TRBV6-2 or TRBV6-3 with TRBJ1-4; D is undetermined. V was cut by 6 bases and J by 11 bases, with 10 bases left in between. Germline V gives CDR1 MNHEY, CDR2 SVGEGT. This CDR3 spans 11 amino acids. The CDR3 loop is CASSNARKLFF. In DNA, the CDR3 is TGTGCCAGCAGCAACGCGAGGAAACTGTTTTTT.

This clonotype was seen ten or more times. This rearrangement joins TRBV5-5 to TRBJ2-7; 7 bases agree with TRBD2. The germline V gene encodes CDR1 SGHKS and CDR2 YYEKEE (reference sequence). The V gene end was trimmed by 0 bases and the J gene end by 2 bases; junction bases not matched to a gene: 8. The CDR3 is made up of 16 amino acids. For the CDR3, the DNA is TGTGCCAGCAGCTTGGTGGGCACGGGAGGAACCTACGAGCAGTACGTC. This sequence encodes CASSLVGTGGTYEQYV.

V and J are TRBV13 and TRBJ1-6; D is unresolved. Trimming left V 5 bases short and J 5 bases short, with 10 bases between. Per the germline V gene, CDR1 is PRHDT and CDR2 is FYEKMQ (reference sequence). This CDR3 is 14 amino acids long. CDR3 nucleotide sequence: TGTGCCAGCAGCCATGGCCCAGATAATTCACCCCTCCACTTT. It yields the protein CASSHGPDNSPLHF.

The chain is built from TRBV29-1 and TRBJ2-1; D ambiguous. Germline CDR1 and CDR2: SQVTM and ANQGSEA. V lost 6 bases to trimming and J lost 7 bases, with 16 bases between them. The CDR3 consists of 13 residues. CDR3 DNA: TGCAGCGTCGTGGAGAGCATGAGGAATGAGCAGTTCTTC. Amino acid sequence: CSVVESMRNEQFF.

The J gene is TRBJ1-6, the V gene TRBV4-1, with a tentative D call TRBD1 (5 bases). The V end was cut by 0 bases, the J end by 9 bases, with 15 bases between. CDR3 size: 16 residues. The V gene's germline CDR1 is MGHRA and CDR2 YSYEKL. The DNA of the CDR3 is TGCGCCAGCAGCCAAGATCATGCAGGGAGCGGTTCACCCCTCCACTTT. It is translated as CASSQDHAGSGSPLHF.

The DNA for the CDR3 is TGTGCCAGCAGCTTATACGCCGGGGAGCTGTTTTTT. Residues: CASSLYAGELFF. The gene calls are TRBV7-2 and TRBJ2-2, with D uncertain. Trimming removed 2 bases from V and 6 bases from J, with 4 bases in between. Per germline, CDR1 SGHTA and CDR2 FQGNSA. This CDR3 is built from 12 residues.

This clonotype was picked up many times. The chain links TRBV10-2 to TRBJ2-5; D possibly uses TRBD1 or TRBD2 (6 bases each). Germline CDR1 reads WSHSY; CDR2 reads SAAADI. The V end lost 6 bases, the J end lost 1 base, and 9 bases lay between the germline ends. The CDR3 consists of 13 residues. CDR3 bases: TGCGCCAGCAGCGAGGGGGGCCAAGAGACCCAGTACTTC. Encoded protein: CASSEGGQETQYF.

This clonotype turned up a few times. The chain employs TRBV2 and TRBJ2-7, with TRBD1 identical over 10 bases. This CDR3 comprises 14 residues. CDR1 is SNHLY, CDR2 FYNNEI, per germline. Trimming cost V 11 bases and J 4 bases; bases outside gene matches: 11. CDR3 amino acids: CAWGTGDPSYEQYF. The CDR3 nucleotides read TGTGCCTGGGGGACAGGGGACCCCTCGTACGAGCAGTACTTC.

This clonotype has a count of ten or more. The chain has TRBV27 and TRBJ1-6; D gene ambiguous. V was shortened by 2 bases and J by 6 bases, with 5 bases between the two germline ends. The V gene's germline CDR1 is MNHEY and CDR2 SMNVEV (reference sequence). CDR3 length: 13 amino acids. The CDR3 coding sequence is TGTGCCAGCAGTTTAAGGGCTAATTCACCCCTCCACTTT. Its translation: CASSLRANSPLHF.

The sample holds many counts of this clonotype. The CDR3: CASSLGVAGGETQYF. CDR3 bases: TGCGCCAGCAGCTTGGGCGTTGCGGGAGGAGAGACCCAGTACTTC. The J gene is TRBJ2-5, the V gene TRBV5-1; 8 bases fit TRBD2. Germline V gives CDR1 SGHRS, CDR2 YFSETQ. The CDR3 is 15 residues long. J was trimmed by 4 bases and V by 0 bases; bases with no gene match: 5.

This clonotype occurred many times. V usage is TRBV3-1 and J usage is TRBJ2-1; D gene ambiguous. V lost 3 bases to trimming and J lost 7 bases, with 10 bases between them. The V gene's germline CDR1 is LGHDT and CDR2 YNNKEL (reference sequence). The CDR3 length is 13 residues. The CDR3 reads CASSHLVANEQFF. In DNA, the CDR3 is TGTGCCAGCAGCCATCTTGTAGCTAATGAGCAGTTCTTC.

The table lists this clonotype with many counts. This chain connects TRBV6-6 to TRBJ2-1; the D call may be TRBD1 or TRBD2 (10 bases each). CDR3 length: 16 residues. With 5 bases removed from V and 12 bases from J, the gap between germline ends came to 26 bases. Germline CDR1 is MNHNY and CDR2 is SVGAGI (reference sequence). The CDR3 nucleotides read TGTGCCAGCAGTGGGACAGGGGAGAGTAGCGGGGGGAGGCAGTTCTTC. Protein: CASSGTGESSGGRQFF.

The V call is TRBV6-1, the J call TRBJ1-3, with D unclear. Germline V gene sequence: CDR1 MNHNS, CDR2 SASEGT. The V end lost 2 bases, the J end lost 2 bases, and 4 bases lay between the germline ends. The CDR3 spans 13 residues. The CDR3 region has the DNA TGTGCCAGCAGTGAACAGACTGGAAACACCATATATTTT. Translating gives CASSEQTGNTIYF.

The rearrangement uses TRBV29-1 and TRBJ1-1, with D tentatively TRBD1 (5 bases). V was cut by 1 base and J by 10 bases, with 19 bases left in between. The CDR3 is made up of 14 amino acids. CDR1 is SQVTM and CDR2 is ANQGSEA in the germline V gene. CDR3 region: CSVEAQGTQRGAFF. The DNA for the CDR3 is TGCAGCGTTGAAGCGCAGGGTACTCAACGAGGAGCTTTCTTT.

Many counts were recorded for this clonotype. The chain employs TRBV6-2 or TRBV6-3 and TRBJ2-5, with TRBD1 identical over 8 bases. CDR1 and CDR2 (germline): MNHEY, SVGEGT. The CDR3 is 14 amino acids. Losses at the gene ends were 2 bases for V and 3 bases for J; bases not matched to a gene: 2. In DNA, the CDR3 is TGTGCCAGCAGTTACACACAGGGGGAAGAGACCCAGTACTTC. It encodes CASSYTQGEETQYF.

The chain couples TRBV7-3 to TRBJ2-5, with D unresolved. This CDR3 contains 13 residues. The V gene's germline CDR1 is SGHTA and CDR2 FQGTGA. V lost 5 bases and J 5 bases, leaving 12 bases between the germline ends. The CDR3 reads CASSQPPSETQYF. The DNA for the CDR3 is TGTGCCAGCAGCCAACCCCCGTCCGAGACCCAGTACTTC.

This clonotype was detected a few times. The V call is TRBV4-1, the J call TRBJ2-5, with 8 bases lining up with TRBD1. The CDR3 covers 14 residues. V lost 1 base to trimming and J lost 5 bases; unmatched junction nucleotides: 3. CDR1 MGHRA and CDR2 YSYEKL come from the germline V gene. The CDR3 here is CASSQGQGAETQYF. The CDR3 bases are TGCGCCAGCAGCCAAGGGCAGGGGGCCGAGACCCAGTACTTC.

This clonotype was seen more than once but under ten times. The V call is TRBV4-3, the J call TRBJ1-2; D uncertain. Trimming shortened V by 6 bases and J by 2 bases, and 10 bases separated the two germline ends. The CDR3 spans 13 residues. The germline CDR1 and CDR2 sequences are LGHNA and YSLEER. CDR3 residues: CASSQTQNYGYTF. The CDR3 DNA reads as TGCGCCAGCAGTCAGACACAGAACTATGGCTACACCTTC.

The chain combines TRBV7-2 with TRBJ2-1; TRBD1 matches at 9 bases. Germline V CDR1 and CDR2: SGHTA, FQGNSA. V lost 4 bases and J lost 0; bases outside the gene matches: 10. This CDR3 contains 18 residues. CDR3 residues: CASSWTGVAGVSYNEQFF. In DNA, the CDR3 is TGTGCCAGCAGCTGGACAGGGGTGGCGGGGGTCTCCTACAATGAGCAGTTCTTC.

This clonotype was found a few times. The CDR3 sequence: CSVADEQFF. For the CDR3, the DNA is TGCAGCGTTGCCGATGAGCAGTTCTTC. The chain links TRBV29-1 to TRBJ2-1, with D unclear. The CDR3 runs to 9 residues. Trimming removed 4 bases at V and 8 bases at J, with 3 bases between. Germline lookup yields CDR1 SQVTM and CDR2 ANQGSEA.

This clonotype was seen ten or more times. This chain uses TRBV12-3 or TRBV12-4 with TRBJ1-2; 8 bases match TRBD1. The CDR3 length is 14 residues. V shed 6 bases and J 8 bases; nucleotides not matched to a gene: 11. Written as DNA, the CDR3 is TGTGCCAGCAGCTACAATAGGGCAGGGGGCGGCTACACCTTC. Its protein product is CASSYNRAGGGYTF.

This clonotype was observed a handful of times. The chain recombines TRBV2 with TRBJ1-6, with a tentative D call TRBD1 (5 bases). The V end lost 6 bases, the J end lost 7 bases, and 7 bases lay between the germline ends. Germline lookup yields CDR1 SNHLY and CDR2 FYNNEI. The CDR3 runs 12 residues. In DNA, the CDR3 is TGTGCCAGCAGCAGGGCGAATTCACCCCTCCACTTT. Translated: CASSRANSPLHF.

In this sample, this clonotype turned up many times. This chain connects TRBV2 to TRBJ1-1; D call uncertain. The CDR3 is 13 amino acids. CDR1 is SNHLY and CDR2 is FYNNEI in the germline V gene. With 6 bases removed from V and 3 bases from J, the gap between germline ends came to 11 bases. The CDR3 DNA sequence: TGTGCCAGCAGACCCCGGTGGGACACTGAAGCTTTCTTT. Amino acids: CASRPRWDTEAFF.

V and J are TRBV6-5 and TRBJ1-2; D might be TRBD1 (5 bases). Germline values: CDR1 MNHEY, CDR2 SVGAGI. The CDR3 covers 13 residues. Trimming cost V 5 bases and J 7 bases, with 14 bases left between them. As DNA, the CDR3 is TGTGCCAGCAGTCCGGGGCCCGGGTTTGGCTACACCTTC. It is translated as CASSPGPGFGYTF.

This clonotype occurred many times. The junction and the germline gene differ at one end; a read error may be behind it. V and J are TRBV5-1 and TRBJ1-1; TRBD1 aligns across 8 bases. Germline CDR1 and CDR2: SGHRS and YFSETQ. This CDR3 region has 14 residues. The CDR3 loop is CASSPRDRNPEAFF. The CDR3 bases are TGCGCCAGCAGCCCCAGGGACAGGAACCCTGAAGCTTTCTTT.